This TCR beta chain emerged from a study of T cell repertoires in cytomegalovirus infection. For the study at large: A matching HLA type, together with CMV infection, was signaled by public TCR beta signatures. The study, taken as a whole, reports: Summed frequency of public TCR beta families distinguished CMV carriers with the relevant HLA. CMV-specific TCR beta clonotypes restricted by HLA-C were the ones dominating the ex vivo response.

A single record per CDR3 protein comes from TCRdb applying MiXCR to the reads. This table has some 600,000 distinct CDR3 sequences, 20% to 25% appearing once. This clonotype was recorded a few times. The antigen is not known. The V and J ends lost 2 bases and 3 bases respectively, with 10 bases between them. The CDR3 is 14 residues long. Germline loops: CDR1 PRHDT, CDR2 FYEKMQ (reference sequence). The V gene is TRBV13, the J gene TRBJ1-2; the D gene is possibly TRBD1 (5 bases). The specimen was CD8+ T cells from PBMCs. This TCR came from a human donor in good health (CMV status not recorded). Some clones in this sample may be carry-over from other donors' samples. The CDR3 protein is CASSLRGLDYGYTF. The CDR3 DNA follows: TGTGCCAGCAGCTTACGGGGCCTCGACTATGGCTACACCTTC.